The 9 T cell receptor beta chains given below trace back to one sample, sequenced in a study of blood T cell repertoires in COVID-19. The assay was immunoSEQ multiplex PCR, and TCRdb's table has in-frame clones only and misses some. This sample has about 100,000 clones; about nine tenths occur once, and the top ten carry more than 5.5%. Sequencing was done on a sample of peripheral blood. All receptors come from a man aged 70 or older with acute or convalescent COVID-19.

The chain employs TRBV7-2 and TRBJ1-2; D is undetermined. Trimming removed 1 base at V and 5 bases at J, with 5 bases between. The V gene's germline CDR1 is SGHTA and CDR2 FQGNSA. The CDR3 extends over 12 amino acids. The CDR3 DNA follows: TGTGCCAGCAGCTTAGATAGATATGGCTACACCTTC. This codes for CASSLDRYGYTF.

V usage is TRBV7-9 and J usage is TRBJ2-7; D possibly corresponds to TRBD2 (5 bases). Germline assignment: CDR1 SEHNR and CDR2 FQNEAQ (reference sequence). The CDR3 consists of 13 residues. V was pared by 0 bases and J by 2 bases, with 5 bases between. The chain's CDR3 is CASSLAAAYEQYF. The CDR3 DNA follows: TGTGCCAGCAGCTTAGCAGCGGCCTACGAGCAGTACTTC.

The CDR3 loop reads CAWSLGTGSNQPQHF. As DNA, the CDR3 is TGTGCCTGGAGTTTAGGGACAGGTAGCAATCAGCCCCAGCATTTT. The V call is TRBV30, the J call TRBJ1-5; 8 nucleotides line up with TRBD1. Germline trimming cut 2 bases from V and 0 bases from J; bases unmatched to any gene: 3. The CDR3 sequence is 15 residues long. Germline V CDR1 and CDR2: GTSNPN, SVGIG (reference sequence).

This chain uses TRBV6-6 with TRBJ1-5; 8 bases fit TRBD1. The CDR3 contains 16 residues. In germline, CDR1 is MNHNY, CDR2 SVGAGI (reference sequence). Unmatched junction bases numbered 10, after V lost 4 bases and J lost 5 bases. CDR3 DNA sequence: TGTGCCAGCAGTTCCCAATTGACAGGGGAACATCAGCCCCAGCATTTT. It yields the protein CASSSQLTGEHQPQHF.

The CDR3 bases are TGTGCCAGCAGTGAGAGGCTGATAAACATTCAGTACTTC. It translates to CASSERLINIQYF. The rearrangement links TRBV25-1 to TRBJ2-4; D unresolved. CDR1 is MGHDK and CDR2 is SYGVNS in the germline V gene. Trimming took 3 bases from V and 6 from J, leaving 9 bases between them. The CDR3 consists of 13 residues.

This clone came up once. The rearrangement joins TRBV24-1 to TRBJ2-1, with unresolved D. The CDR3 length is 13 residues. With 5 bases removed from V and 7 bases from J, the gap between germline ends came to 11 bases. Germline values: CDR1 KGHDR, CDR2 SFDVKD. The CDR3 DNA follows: TGTGCCACCAGTGGCCCGCTCACTAATGAGCAGTTCTTC. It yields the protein CATSGPLTNEQFF.

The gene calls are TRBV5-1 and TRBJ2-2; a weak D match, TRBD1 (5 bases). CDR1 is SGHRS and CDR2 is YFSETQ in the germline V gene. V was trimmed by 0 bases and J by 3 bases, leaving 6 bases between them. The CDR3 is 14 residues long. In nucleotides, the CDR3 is TGCGCCAGCAGCTTGGAGGGGTACACCGGGGAGCTGTTTTTT. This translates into CASSLEGYTGELFF.

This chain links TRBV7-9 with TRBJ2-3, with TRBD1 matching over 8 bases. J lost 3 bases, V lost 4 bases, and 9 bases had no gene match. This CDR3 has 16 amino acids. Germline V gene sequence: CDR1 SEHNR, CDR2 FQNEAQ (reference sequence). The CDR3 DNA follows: TGTGCCAGCAGCTCCCCGTCGACAGGGGAAACAGATACGCAGTATTTT. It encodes CASSSPSTGETDTQYF. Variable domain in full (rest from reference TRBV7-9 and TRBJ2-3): DTGVSQNPRHKITKRGQNVTFRCDPISEHNRLYWYRQTLGQGPEFLTYFQNEAQLEKSRLLSDRFSAERPKGSFSTLEIQRTEQGDSAMYLCASSSPSTGETDTQYFGPGTRLTVL.

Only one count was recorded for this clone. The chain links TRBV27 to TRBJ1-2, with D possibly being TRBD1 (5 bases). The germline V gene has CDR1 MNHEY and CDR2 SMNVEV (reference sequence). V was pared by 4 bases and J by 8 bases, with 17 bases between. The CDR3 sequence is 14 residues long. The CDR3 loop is CASSYRGGSEGYTF. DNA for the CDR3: TGTGCCAGCAGTTACCGGGGGGGATCTGAAGGCTACACCTTC.